This TCR beta chain was profiled in a study of PD-L1 blockade in urothelial cancer (dated by TCRdb to the late 2010s). General notes on the study: Every patient began therapy in the mid-2010s and was given atezolizumab 1,200 mg intravenously every 3 weeks. Durable clinical benefit was achieved by nine patients but not by the remaining 20. Patients had an ECOG performance status of 0 or 1 and had received between 0 and 3 prior chemotherapy regimens. Blood samples were analyzed at two time points: 3 weeks after treatment start (second dose) and 6 weeks after treatment start. Progression-free survival longer than 6 months counted as durable clinical benefit, and TCR features were additionally tested against both progression-free and overall survival. Pretreatment tumor samples, along with matched peripheral blood collected serially before and after atezolizumab treatment, underwent TCR sequencing. Somatic, immune and clinical correlates of response to PD-L1 blockade with atezolizumab in urothelial cancer were the focus of an exploratory multi-omic analysis. About nine tenths of the roughly 29 patients were identified as males with urothelial cancer of bladder origin, and a prior smoking history was reported by 18 of 29 patients. A median of roughly 140,000 T cells and 80,000 to 100,000 unique TCRs was obtained from blood samples, and a median clonality of roughly 0.074 was observed. In the same patients, pretreatment tumors underwent whole exome sequencing and RNA sequencing in addition to TCR sequencing. Some 30 patients had pretreatment blood TCR-seq, about 25 had at least one posttreatment blood collection, and about 25 had tumor TCR-seq.

Synthetic TCR analog templates were spiked into each PCR so that absolute template abundance could be estimated from read counts. TCRbeta CDR3 regions were amplified from genomic DNA with bias-controlled V and J gene primers using the immunoSEQ assay. Sequencing of rearranged TCRbeta segments was done at approximately 20X coverage. As for the original processing: Clustering was used to correct sequencing errors, and CDR3s were annotated against IMGT to assign V, D and J genes. Only productive TCRbeta rearrangements were used in downstream analyses, excluding out-of-frame or stop-codon sequences. To compute clonality, Shannon entropy was normalized by the log of the number of unique productive sequences and then subtracted from one. Clones differing between time points or between blood and tumor were identified by Fisher's exact test with Benjamini-Hochberg correction at adjusted p below 0.01. The table was pulled from immuneACCESS by TCRdb, which kept in-frame rearrangements only. Such tables lose some clones; where checked, under half of the loss comes from unresolved V genes, and the rest has no known cause. The V and J calls and clone size come from that table; D and trimming were worked out from the DNA. Within this sample are 35,000 to 50,000 clones, with roughly four fifths of them counted one time only. Together, the top ten hold 2.7% of the sample.

Overall study results and their limits: Improved progression-free and overall survival was found to be associated with pretreatment peripheral blood TCR clonality below the median. Small sample size (n ≈ 29) and many exploratory analyses mean the results are intended to be hypothesis-generating. Patients with durable benefit showed greater expansion of tumor-associated TCR clones in peripheral blood 3 weeks after starting treatment (n ≈ 23, p = 0.022).

Including cysteine and phenylalanine, the CDR3 has 11 amino acids. The sequence is cut down to CDR3 DNA, 33 bases in frame from base 1. CDR1 and CDR2, per the germline V gene (reference sequence), are SEHNR and FQNEAQ. V gives up 2 bases and J gives up 8 bases, and the segment between their germline ends measures 6 bases. To note about this clone: The antigen it recognizes is unknown. No qualities accompany the bases; no much larger clone lies one base away.

A total of under 35 patients with locally advanced or metastatic urothelial carcinoma, treated at Memorial Sloan Kettering on a trial protocol, made up the cohort. Peripheral blood mononuclear cells were collected pretreatment and during treatment, with between 1 and 8 total time points obtained per patient. The Qiagen DNeasy Blood extraction kit was used to purify genomic DNA from total PBMCs and tumor samples. Collected pretreatment and during treatment, PBMCs were isolated and stored as previously described. In this chain, TRBV7-9 is recombined with TRBJ1-1; no D gene is confidently identified. This clonotype was obtained from a man aged 70 or older with urothelial cancer. The input for sequencing was PBMCs, taken around atezolizumab (anti-PD-L1) treatment. This receptor has the CDR3 CASSLTGEAFF. The DNA sequence follows: TGTGCCAGCAGCTTAACGGGGGAAGCTTTCTTT.